What follows describes a single TCR beta chain. It lacks a known antigen. It has no much larger one-base neighbor in the sample; base qualities were not kept. This sample is part of a study of control samples from healthy donors and cancer patients (dated by TCRdb to the early 2020s). The library was generated by the immunoSEQ multiplex PCR assay. TCRdb provides this immuneACCESS table in a form limited to in-frame rearrangements. Some clones are lacking; in checked studies, under half of them reflect an unresolved V gene, and why the rest are absent is not known. Within this sample are some 13,000 clones, with approximately 80% of them counted one time only. Together, the top ten hold 7.5% to 8.5% of the sample. CDR1 and CDR2 were assigned from the germline V gene as LGHNA and YSLEER. Trimming takes 0 bases from V and 10 bases from J, and the germline ends sit 10 bases apart. The CDR3 measures 14 amino acids from cysteine to phenylalanine. This entry keeps only the CDR3 DNA: 42 bases, framed from base 1.

This sequence originates from a male donor with melanoma. The source material was formalin-fixed, paraffin-embedded tissue. Recombination joined TRBV4-3 with TRBJ1-6, with no reliable assignment of the D segment. The DNA sequence follows: TGCGCCAGCAGCCAAGATCTGTCGGGGTCACCCCTCCACTTT. Its protein product is CASSQDLSGSPLHF.